This T cell receptor (beta chain) derives from a study of T cells after yellow fever vaccination. Whole-study results and caveats: Although the secondary response was weaker, it peaked faster, at day 5 versus 15. After the booster, about 95% of CD4 and more than 85% of CD8 primary-response clones were re-detected.

CDR1 and CDR2 (germline): KGHSH, LQKENI. The V and J ends lost 4 bases and 3 bases respectively, with 9 bases between them. The CDR3 has 13 amino acids. For this clonotype: Its antigen is undetermined.

A 5'RACE template-switching step, the method used to make TCR cDNA, added a universal primer site and UMIs. TCRdb ran MiXCR on the 5' RACE reads and lists one entry per CDR3 protein. The data show 300,000 or so distinct CDR3 sequences, with around 8.1% seen just once and approximately 18% held by the top ten. This sequence joins TRBV18 and TRBJ1-1, with D uncertain. The sequences come from PBMCs, collected 35 to 50 days after the first yellow fever vaccination. The TCR sequence derives from a man between 18 and 35 years old who received the YFV17D yellow fever vaccine. The CDR3 protein is CASSHGEDTEAFF. CDR3 nucleotide sequence: TGTGCCAGCTCACATGGGGAAGACACTGAAGCTTTCTTT.